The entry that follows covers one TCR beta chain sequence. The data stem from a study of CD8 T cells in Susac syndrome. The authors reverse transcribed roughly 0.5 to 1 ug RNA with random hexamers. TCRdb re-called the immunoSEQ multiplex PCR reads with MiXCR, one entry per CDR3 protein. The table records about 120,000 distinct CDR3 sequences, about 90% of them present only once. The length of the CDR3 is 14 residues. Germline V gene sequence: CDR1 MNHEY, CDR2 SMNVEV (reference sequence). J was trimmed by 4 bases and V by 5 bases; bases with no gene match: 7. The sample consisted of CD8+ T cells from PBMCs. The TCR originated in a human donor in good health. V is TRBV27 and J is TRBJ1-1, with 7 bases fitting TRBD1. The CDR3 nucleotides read TGTGCCAGCAGTCGAGTCAGGGGGATCACTGAAGCTTTCTTT. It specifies CASSRVRGITEAFF.